The 12 T cell receptor beta chains below all came from one sample that was sequenced in a study of blood T cell repertoires in COVID-19. Method: immunoSEQ multiplex PCR; TCRdb's copy keeps in-frame clones and lacks some. Found here are under 250,000 clones, about four fifths of them singletons; the top ten hold roughly 2%. Source material: peripheral blood. The receptors derive from a man aged 25 to 45 who had recovered from COVID-19.

Ten or more counts support this clone. This chain joins TRBV6-1 and TRBJ2-1, with TRBD2 identical over 8 bases. CDR1 MNHNS and CDR2 SASEGT come from the germline V gene. This CDR3 is built from 15 residues. The ends lost 1 base at V and 2 bases at J; junction bases unmatched: 1. The CDR3 region has the DNA TGTGCCAGCAGTGAAGACGGGGGGGCCTACAATGAGCAGTTCTTC. This gives the protein CASSEDGGAYNEQFF.

The V gene is TRBV6-4, the J gene TRBJ1-6; 10 bases align to TRBD1. Trimming removed 6 bases from V and 8 bases from J; junction bases left unmatched: 4. CDR3 length: 14 amino acids. Germline V gene lookup returns CDR1 MRHNA and CDR2 SNTAGT. CDR3 sequence reads: CASRETGGDSPLHF. CDR3 coding DNA: TGTGCCAGCAGGGAGACAGGGGGCGATTCACCCCTCCACTTT.

This chain links TRBV28 with TRBJ2-4; 7 nucleotides align to TRBD2. The V gene's germline CDR1 is MDHEN and CDR2 SYDVKM. The CDR3 has 15 residues. The junction had 5 bases not matched to a gene; V was cut back by 5 bases and J by 1 base. CDR3 coding DNA: TGTGCCAGCAGTCGGGGAGGGGCGGCCAAAAACATTCAGTACTTC. It codes for CASSRGGAAKNIQYF.

This chain connects TRBV6-1 to TRBJ1-2, with 7 bases lining up with TRBD1. The CDR3 consists of 13 residues. Germline V gene sequence: CDR1 MNHNS, CDR2 SASEGT. J was trimmed by 4 bases and V by 2 bases; bases with no gene match: 1. CDR3 nucleotide sequence: TGTGCCAGCAGTGAATGGGACAGCTATGGCTACACCTTC. It specifies CASSEWDSYGYTF.

The chain employs TRBV7-9 and TRBJ2-4; the D is unclear. Trimming took 5 bases from V and 2 from J, leaving 10 bases between them. CDR1 is SEHNR, CDR2 FQNEAQ, per germline (reference sequence). The CDR3 loop spans 14 amino acids. The CDR3: CASSLGNTKNIQYF. CDR3 bases: TGTGCCAGCAGCCTCGGTAATACCAAAAACATTCAGTACTTC.

Note on this clone: This sample includes further DNA sequences coding for the same CDR3. V and J are TRBV6-5 and TRBJ1-2; 9 nucleotides align to TRBD1. The trim removed 6 bases at V and 5 bases at J, leaving 7 bases unmatched. The V gene's germline CDR1 is MNHEY and CDR2 SVGAGI. There are 14 residues in the CDR3. CDR3 in DNA: TGTGCCAGCAGGAGGGGACAGGGTGTGTATGGCTACACCTTC. This gives the protein CASRRGQGVYGYTF.

This chain uses TRBV9 with TRBJ1-6; 8 positions match TRBD1. CDR3 size: 14 residues. V lost 6 bases to trimming and J lost 8 bases; unmatched junction nucleotides: 7. Germline V lookup: CDR1 SGDLS, CDR2 YYNGEE. The CDR3 coding sequence is TGTGCCAGCACTGGGGGGACAGGACATTCACCCCTCCACTTT. This encodes CASTGGTGHSPLHF. Full variable domain (rest looked up from reference TRBV9 and TRBJ1-6): DSGVTQTPKHLITATGQRVTLRCSPRSGDLSVYWYQQSLDQGLQFLIQYYNGEERAKGNILERFSAQQFPDLHSELNLSSLELGDSALYFCASTGGTGHSPLHFGNGTRLTVT.

This clone was seen only a few times. The rearrangement uses TRBV19 and TRBJ2-2, with D tentatively TRBD2 (6 bases). CDR1 LNHDA and CDR2 SQIVND come from the germline V gene (reference sequence). The V end lost 7 bases, the J end lost 10 bases, and 16 bases lay between the germline ends. CDR3 size: 13 residues. CDR3 in amino acids: CASIGRGKEELFF. The CDR3 DNA follows: TGTGCCAGTATCGGGCGGGGAAAGGAGGAGCTGTTTTTT.

The chain uses TRBV2 and TRBJ1-4; tentatively, D is TRBD1 (6 bases). This CDR3 is built from 17 residues. Germline V gene sequence: CDR1 SNHLY, CDR2 FYNNEI. Trimming stripped 5 bases from V and 2 bases from J, with 18 bases between. This CDR3 is CASSQQGVGWTNEKLFF. CDR3 bases: TGTGCCAGCAGTCAACAGGGTGTAGGCTGGACTAATGAAAAACTGTTTTTT.

This rearrangement joins TRBV5-4 to TRBJ2-6; D gene uncertain. The CDR3 runs to 15 residues. V was trimmed by 4 bases and J by 2 bases, leaving 10 bases between them. Germline V gene data show CDR1 as SGHNT and CDR2 as YYREEE (reference sequence). The CDR3 region is CASSPGFAGANVLTF. In nucleotides, the CDR3 is TGTGCCAGCAGCCCTGGCTTTGCTGGGGCCAACGTCCTGACTTTC.

This clone was seen only once. The gene calls are TRBV6-5 and TRBJ2-3; TRBD2 aligns across 12 bases. V trimming: 6 bases; J trimming: 6 bases; junction bases outside the gene matches: 7. Germline lookup yields CDR1 MNHEY and CDR2 SVGAGI. The CDR3 is made up of 15 amino acids. Here the CDR3 reads CASSKTSGGIDTQYF. The CDR3 DNA is TGTGCCAGCAGCAAGACTAGCGGGGGTATTGATACGCAGTATTTT.

The rearrangement uses TRBV2 and TRBJ1-5; 7 positions agree with TRBD1. J gave up 4 bases and V 3 bases, and 9 bases lay outside the gene matches. The CDR3 runs to 16 residues. CDR1 and CDR2 from the germline V gene are SNHLY and FYNNEI. CDR3 protein: CASSEWQGVGNQPQHF. CDR3 nucleotide sequence: TGTGCCAGCAGTGAGTGGCAGGGGGTGGGTAATCAGCCCCAGCATTTT. Full variable domain (rest looked up from reference TRBV2 and TRBJ1-5): EPEVTQTPSHQVTQMGQEVILRCVPISNHLYFYWYRQILGQKVEFLVSFYNNEISEKSEIFDDQFSVERPDGSNFTLKIRSTKLEDSAMYFCASSEWQGVGNQPQHFGDGTRLSIL.